Presented here are 22 T cell receptor beta chains from one specimen sequenced in a study of cytomegalovirus exposure and HLA in healthy donors. Primers included in the PCR were 60 Vbeta and 13 Jbeta primers. Data came from immunoSEQ multiplex PCR; TCRdb stores just in-frame clones and leaves some out. The table includes around 190,000 clones, around 87% detected once. The sequenced sample consisted of PBMCs. All receptors come from a woman younger than 35 in good health and CMV-seronegative.

The chain employs TRBV19 and TRBJ1-1; TRBD1 might be the D (5 bases). V lost 3 bases to trimming and J lost 5 bases, with 13 bases between them. Germline lookup yields CDR1 LNHDA and CDR2 SQIVND (reference sequence). The CDR3 extends over 14 amino acids. CDR3 DNA: TGTGCCAGTAGTATTGCAGGCGGGGGGACTGAAGCTTTCTTT. It encodes CASSIAGGGTEAFF.

This clone showed up just once. The chain joins TRBV2 to TRBJ1-2; D is unclear. The CDR3 spans 12 residues. V was cut by 8 bases and J by 2 bases, with 9 bases left in between. Germline values: CDR1 SNHLY, CDR2 FYNNEI. CDR3 residues: CASFKSNYGYTF. The DNA for the CDR3 is TGTGCCAGCTTTAAATCCAACTATGGCTACACCTTC.

This chain links TRBV6-1 with TRBJ2-5, with D possibly matching TRBD1 (6 bases). The CDR3 contains 14 residues. V was trimmed by 2 bases and J by 4 bases, leaving 11 bases between them. The germline gives CDR1 MNHNS, CDR2 SASEGT. The CDR3 bases are TGTGCCAGCAGTGAAAGGGGGATACGAGAGACCCAGTACTTC. Amino acids: CASSERGIRETQYF.

V and J are TRBV6-6 and TRBJ2-5; TRBD2 might be the D (6 bases). Germline V gene lookup returns CDR1 MNHNY and CDR2 SVGAGI (reference sequence). CDR3 length: 15 residues. The germline V and J ends were trimmed by 8 bases and 5 bases, with 21 bases remaining between them. CDR3 bases: TGTGCCAGCGGGAATGACTTGGCGGGACGGGAGACCCAGTACTTC. Translated, it gives CASGNDLAGRETQYF.

This chain links TRBV7-2 with TRBJ2-5; possibly TRBD2 for D (5 bases). The V gene's germline CDR1 is SGHTA and CDR2 FQGNSA. V dropped 3 bases and J dropped 4 bases, with 6 bases sitting between them. This CDR3 has 12 residues. CDR3 protein: CASSFSGETQYF. The CDR3 DNA reads as TGTGCCAGCAGCTTCAGCGGAGAGACCCAGTACTTC.

The V call is TRBV29-1, the J call TRBJ2-3, with 9 bases fitting TRBD2. This CDR3 region has 13 residues. V shed 6 bases, J shed 3 bases, and the junction held 4 bases outside the gene matches. Germline CDR1 is SQVTM and CDR2 is ANQGSEA. The CDR3 sequence: CSVQAGGTDTQYF. The CDR3 DNA is TGCAGCGTCCAAGCGGGGGGTACAGATACGCAGTATTTT.

The gene calls are TRBV10-3 and TRBJ2-4; 10 positions match TRBD2. Looked up from germline, CDR1 is ENHRY and CDR2 is SYGVKD. This CDR3 has 13 amino acids. Trimming took 4 bases from V and 6 from J; bases not matched to a gene: 0. The CDR3 nucleotides are TGTGCCATCAGTGGGACTAGCGGAAACATTCAGTACTTC. Amino acids: CAISGTSGNIQYF.

The V call is TRBV11-3, the J call TRBJ2-1; 11 bases align to TRBD2. J gave up 5 bases and V 4 bases, and 7 bases lay outside the gene matches. The CDR3 has 16 amino acids. Germline CDR1 reads SGHNT; CDR2 reads YENEEA. The CDR3 here is CASSSSGTSGNNEQFF. The CDR3 nucleotides read TGTGCCAGCAGCTCTTCCGGGACTAGCGGAAACAATGAGCAGTTCTTC.

The chain couples TRBV7-2 to TRBJ2-3, with 9 nucleotides matching TRBD2. The CDR3 spans 16 residues. Germline-derived CDR1 and CDR2 are SGHTA and FQGNSA. Germline trimming cut 5 bases from V and 6 bases from J; bases unmatched to any gene: 12. Written as DNA, the CDR3 is TGTGCCAGCAGCGGATCCGGGACTAGCAGGCATGATACGCAGTATTTT. Its protein product is CASSGSGTSRHDTQYF.

The chain joins TRBV7-9 to TRBJ1-2; 8 nucleotides align to TRBD1. This CDR3 region has 15 residues. Trimming took 7 bases from V and 4 from J; bases not matched to a gene: 11. Germline V gene lookup returns CDR1 SEHNR and CDR2 FQNEAQ (reference sequence). Here the CDR3 reads CASTPQGGIIYGYTF. CDR3 nucleotide sequence: TGTGCCAGCACCCCACAGGGGGGAATCATCTATGGCTACACCTTC. The whole variable domain, filled in from reference TRBV7-9 and TRBJ1-2, reads DTGVSQNPRHKITKRGQNVTFRCDPISEHNRLYWYRQTLGQGPEFLTYFQNEAQLEKSRLLSDRFSAERPKGSFSTLEIQRTEQGDSAMYLCASTPQGGIIYGYTFGSGTRLTVV.

The rearrangement uses TRBV7-2 and TRBJ2-2, with 11 nucleotides matching TRBD2. Germline V gene sequence: CDR1 SGHTA, CDR2 FQGNSA. Trimming cost V 5 bases and J 2 bases; bases outside gene matches: 10. This CDR3 contains 18 residues. The CDR3 loop reads CASSRPIGTSGNTGELFF. DNA for the CDR3: TGTGCCAGCAGCAGGCCAATTGGGACTAGCGGAAACACCGGGGAGCTGTTTTTT.

The CDR3 spells CASSRQGGGYEQYF. CDR3 coding DNA: TGTGCCAGTTCCCGACAGGGCGGAGGCTACGAGCAGTACTTC. The rearrangement joins TRBV19 to TRBJ2-7; 7 bases match TRBD1. V lost 8 bases and J lost 3; bases outside the gene matches: 10. Germline CDR1 and CDR2: LNHDA and SQIVND (reference sequence). CDR3 size: 14 residues.

There are a few counts of this clone. V is TRBV7-2 and J is TRBJ2-7, with 10 bases fitting TRBD2. V shed 5 bases and J 2 bases; nucleotides not matched to a gene: 3. This CDR3 has 14 residues. Germline lookup yields CDR1 SGHTA and CDR2 FQGNSA. The CDR3 protein is CASSKAGGPYEQYF. CDR3 nucleotide sequence: TGTGCCAGCAGCAAAGCGGGGGGGCCCTACGAGCAGTACTTC.

A single count supports this clone. This chain links TRBV28 with TRBJ1-5, with 7 bases identical to TRBD1. There are 14 residues in the CDR3. With 4 bases clipped from V and 2 bases from J, the junction kept 2 bases outside the gene matches. The germline gives CDR1 MDHEN, CDR2 SYDVKM. The DNA for the CDR3 is TGTGCCAGCAGTTCCGACAGGGGCAATCAGCCCCAGCATTTT. This translates into CASSSDRGNQPQHF.

This chain connects TRBV9 to TRBJ2-6, with 12 bases fitting TRBD2. The length of the CDR3 is 20 residues. In germline, CDR1 is SGDLS, CDR2 YYNGEE. V lost 3 bases, J lost 0 bases, and 10 bases stayed unmatched. In DNA form, the CDR3 reads TGTGCCAGCAGCGGAAGGACTAGCGGGGCAATCAACTCTGGGGCCAACGTCCTGACTTTC. Translated: CASSGRTSGAINSGANVLTF.

The rearrangement uses TRBV2 and TRBJ1-5; 9 bases are shared with TRBD1. Germline loops: CDR1 SNHLY, CDR2 FYNNEI. Trimming removed 6 bases from V and 6 bases from J; junction bases left unmatched: 6. The CDR3 consists of 14 residues. CDR3 DNA: TGTGCCAGCAGCGCGGGACAGGGCAGTCAGCCCCAGCATTTT. It encodes CASSAGQGSQPQHF.

V and J are TRBV7-2 and TRBJ1-5, with D possibly TRBD1 on 6 matching bases. V was pared by 6 bases and J by 0 bases, with 12 bases between. The V gene's germline CDR1 is SGHTA and CDR2 FQGNSA. The CDR3 is made up of 15 amino acids. The CDR3, as DNA: TGTGCCAGCAGACATGACAGGTATAGCAATCAGCCCCAGCATTTT. It is translated as CASRHDRYSNQPQHF.

This clone has only one observation. The V and J genes are TRBV2 and TRBJ1-2; D is ambiguous. Germline V lookup: CDR1 SNHLY, CDR2 FYNNEI. The CDR3 sequence is 14 residues long. Trimming took 7 bases from V and 4 from J, leaving 16 bases between them. The DNA of the CDR3 is TGTGCCAGCACGGTTAGCACCTTCGGCTATGGCTACACCTTC. Its protein is CASTVSTFGYGYTF. The entire variable domain, with the rest obtained from reference TRBV2 and TRBJ1-2, is as follows: EPEVTQTPSHQVTQMGQEVILRCVPISNHLYFYWYRQILGQKVEFLVSFYNNEISEKSEIFDDQFSVERPDGSNFTLKIRSTKLEDSAMYFCASTVSTFGYGYTFGSGTRLTVV.

The CDR3 DNA reads as TGTGCCAGCAGAGAGGCAGGAGGAGGTCGAGAAAAACTGTTTTTT. Translating gives CASREAGGGREKLFF. The V gene is TRBV6-5, the J gene TRBJ1-4; D remains ambiguous. The CDR3 spans 15 residues. With 6 bases removed from V and 8 bases from J, the gap between germline ends came to 19 bases. CDR1 MNHEY and CDR2 SVGAGI come from the germline V gene.

The gene calls are TRBV5-6 and TRBJ2-1, with 9 bases lining up with TRBD1. Trimming cost V 3 bases and J 3 bases; bases outside gene matches: 7. Looked up from germline, CDR1 is SGHDT and CDR2 is YYEEEE. This CDR3 is 16 amino acids long. The CDR3 DNA follows: TGTGCCAGCAGCTCGGACAGGGGCTTTTTCTACAATGAGCAGTTCTTC. This gives the protein CASSSDRGFFYNEQFF.

The chain recombines TRBV7-8 with TRBJ1-2; perhaps TRBD1 as D (6 bases). The CDR3 covers 15 residues. Germline CDR1 is SGHVS and CDR2 is FQNEAQ. Between the trimmed V and J ends, which lost 6 bases and 4 bases, there was a span of 18 bases. This CDR3 is CASSSSTGRFYGYTF. CDR3 nucleotide sequence: TGTGCCAGCAGTTCATCGACAGGCCGCTTCTATGGCTACACCTTC.

This chain connects TRBV4-3 to TRBJ2-7; TRBD1 might be the D (6 bases). The ends were cut back, 0 bases at V and 3 bases at J, with 15 bases in the middle. The CDR3 has 16 residues. In germline, CDR1 is LGHNA, CDR2 YSLEER. DNA for the CDR3: TGCGCCAGCAGCCAAGAGGCTGACAGGCTAAGCTACGAGCAGTACTTC. It specifies CASSQEADRLSYEQYF.